These 27 T cell receptor beta chains originate from one sample sequenced in a study of T cells in Graves' hyperthyroidism and ophthalmopathy. From RNA transcripts, TCR beta CDR3 regions were amplified. In the first-round RT-PCR of the TCR CDR3, the HTBI primer set was used. Using its own MiXCR run on the multiplex PCR reads, TCRdb lists one record per CDR3 protein. The data contain fewer than 400,000 distinct CDR3 sequences, 20% to 25% of them singletons. The specimen was blood. All receptors derive from a man aged 50-59 years with Graves' hyperthyroidism.

The chain carries TRBV9 and TRBJ2-4, with D perhaps TRBD2 (7 bases). V lost 3 bases to trimming and J lost 0 bases, with 16 bases between them. The CDR3 has 17 residues. Looked up from germline, CDR1 is SGDLS and CDR2 is YYNGEE. This CDR3 is CASSGAGQVLAKNIQYF. The CDR3 nucleotides read TGTGCCAGCAGCGGAGCGGGACAAGTCCTAGCCAAAAACATTCAGTACTTC.

J is TRBJ2-7 and V is TRBV6-1, with 9 nucleotides matching TRBD1. The CDR3 totals 13 residues. With V trimmed by 7 bases and J by 6 bases, 7 bases remained unmatched. Per germline, CDR1 MNHNS and CDR2 SASEGT. The chain's CDR3 is CASTGQGKGEQYF. The DNA for the CDR3 is TGTGCCAGCACTGGACAGGGGAAGGGCGAGCAGTACTTC.

This clonotype was observed at least ten times. The CDR3 loop reads CASSLVSLSQETQYF. CDR3 sequence (DNA): TGCGCCAGCAGCTTGGTGTCACTATCCCAAGAGACCCAGTACTTC. V is TRBV5-1 and J is TRBJ2-5; unclear D gene. The CDR3 covers 15 residues. CDR1 and CDR2 from the germline V gene are SGHRS and YFSETQ. The V gene lost 0 bases and the J gene lost 1 base, with 10 bases spanning the gap.

A remark on this clonotype: Sequence at one end of the junction differs from germline and may be a read error. The DNA of the CDR3 is TGTGCCAGCAGCTTAACTAGCGGCTACCAAGGGACCCAGTACTTC. Amino acids: CASSLTSGYQGTQYF. The chain recombines TRBV7-2 with TRBJ2-5, with 8 bases fitting TRBD2. Germline V CDR1 and CDR2: SGHTA, FQGNSA. CDR3 size: 15 residues. The full variable domain, in which reference TRBV7-2 and TRBJ2-5 provide the parts outside the CDR3, is GAGVSQSPSNKVTEKGKDVELRCDPISGHTALYWYRQSLGQGLEFLIYFQGNSAPDKSGLPSDRFSAERTGGSVSTLTIQRTQQEDSAVYLCASSLTSGYQGTQYFGPGTRLLVL.

The chain combines TRBV6-6 with TRBJ1-2, with 7 bases lining up with TRBD1. CDR3 length equals 16 residues. Germline V gene data show CDR1 as MNHNY and CDR2 as SVGAGI (reference sequence). With V trimmed by 0 bases and J by 8 bases, 12 bases remained unmatched. The CDR3 sequence: CASSYSLGEGALGYTF. The CDR3 bases are TGTGCCAGCAGTTACTCTCTGGGGGAGGGGGCGTTGGGCTACACCTTC.

This clonotype has more than one count but fewer than ten. The chain employs TRBV12-3 or TRBV12-4 and TRBJ2-1, with a possible D match to TRBD1 (6 bases). Trimming removed 6 bases from V and 5 bases from J, with 14 bases in between. The CDR3 is 14 residues long. CDR3 nucleotides: TGTGCCAGCAGACCTTTTGGGGACAACAATGAGCAGTTCTTC. This codes for CASRPFGDNNEQFF.

Many counts were recorded for this clonotype. V gene TRBV11-2 combines with J gene TRBJ2-1, with D uncertain. The CDR3 is 10 amino acids. Trimming took off 3 bases at V and 6 bases at J, with 0 bases between the two ends. CDR1 and CDR2 (germline): SGHAT, FQNNGV. This chain's CDR3 is CASSFNEQFF. In DNA form, the CDR3 reads TGTGCCAGCAGCTTCAATGAGCAGTTCTTC.

This clonotype was seen at least ten times. The genes are TRBV11-2 and TRBJ2-3; TRBD2 matches 8 bases. V gave up 6 bases and J gave up 4 bases; unmatched junction bases: 9. Germline V lookup: CDR1 SGHAT, CDR2 FQNNGV. This CDR3 region has 15 residues. CDR3 loop: CASSAWTSPADTQYF. As DNA, the CDR3 is TGTGCCAGCAGTGCCTGGACTAGCCCCGCAGATACGCAGTATTTT.

This clonotype was detected a few times. The chain carries TRBV6-6 and TRBJ1-5; 10 nucleotides align to TRBD1. Germline CDR1 is MNHNY and CDR2 is SVGAGI (reference sequence). With V trimmed by 2 bases and J by 4 bases, 14 bases remained unmatched. CDR3 length: 19 amino acids. The CDR3 DNA sequence: TGTGCCAGCAGTTACCCTAACCGGGACAGGGGAATTATTAATCAGCCCCAGCATTTT. Its translation is CASSYPNRDRGIINQPQHF.

The rearrangement links TRBV24-1 to TRBJ2-1, with 9 bases lining up with TRBD1. The CDR3 length is 13 residues. Germline V lookup: CDR1 KGHDR, CDR2 SFDVKD. The junction had 4 bases not matched to a gene; V was cut back by 5 bases and J by 9 bases. This chain's CDR3 is CATSGTGETEQFF. The CDR3 DNA reads as TGTGCCACCAGTGGGACAGGGGAGACTGAGCAGTTCTTC.

This clonotype was counted at least ten times. J is TRBJ1-5 and V is TRBV12-3 or TRBV12-4; the D is unclear. V dropped 1 base and J dropped 7 bases, with 8 bases sitting between them. There are 13 residues in the CDR3. CDR3 in DNA: TGTGCCAGCAGTTTAGGCGTTAGCCAGCCCCAGCATTTT. Translated: CASSLGVSQPQHF.

As concerns this clonotype: Its ends do not fully match the called genes, so a read error is possible. CDR3 sequence: CAGSQGARTEAFF. The CDR3 DNA reads as TGTGCCGGCAGTCAGGGGGCTCGGACTGAAGCTTTCTTT. The chain recombines TRBV12-3 or TRBV12-4 with TRBJ1-1; 8 nucleotides line up with TRBD1. The CDR3 length is 13 residues.

This clonotype has a count of ten or more. Mismatch with germline at one junction end may stem from a read error. The chain carries TRBV18 and TRBJ2-1, with D possibly being TRBD2 (6 bases). Germline V gene data show CDR1 as KGHSH and CDR2 as LQKENI. CDR3 size: 14 residues. In DNA form, the CDR3 reads TGTGCCAGCTCCCCACAGACTAGCTACAATGAGCAGTTCTTC. Residues: CASSPQTSYNEQFF.

V and J are TRBV27 and TRBJ2-2; a possible D gene is TRBD2 (6 bases). In germline, CDR1 is MNHEY, CDR2 SMNVEV (reference sequence). The ends were cut back, 7 bases at V and 3 bases at J, with 9 bases in the middle. The length of the CDR3 is 13 residues. CDR3 in amino acids: CASKEGYTGELFF. CDR3 DNA: TGTGCCAGCAAGGAGGGGTACACCGGGGAGCTGTTTTTT.

In the case of this clonotype: A much larger clone sits a single nucleotide away, making a read error possible. This CDR3 fails to terminate in the conserved phenylalanine or tryptophan, so it likely reflects a read error. The V call is TRBV2, the J call TRBJ2-1, with TRBD2 matching 9 bases. Germline V gene sequence: CDR1 SNHLY, CDR2 FYNNEI. The CDR3 sequence is 16 residues long. V lost 6 bases and J lost 2; bases outside the gene matches: 8. CDR3 amino acids: CASSGQREVPYNEQFS. CDR3 in DNA: TGTGCCAGCAGCGGCCAGCGGGAGGTTCCCTACAATGAGCAGTTCTCC.

This clonotype was counted only a few times. The chain uses TRBV28 and TRBJ1-6, with a weak D call TRBD1 (6 bases). The CDR3 is 17 amino acids. V was trimmed by 6 bases and J by 0 bases, leaving 15 bases between them. Germline-derived CDR1 and CDR2 are MDHEN and SYDVKM. CDR3 region: CASSSTGFGSYNSPLHF. DNA of the CDR3: TGTGCCAGCAGCTCCACAGGGTTTGGCTCCTATAATTCACCCCTCCACTTT.

The chain joins TRBV7-9 to TRBJ1-1, with TRBD1 matching 10 bases. The trim removed 2 bases at V and 4 bases at J, leaving 10 bases unmatched. CDR1 and CDR2 from the germline V gene are SEHNR and FQNEAQ (reference sequence). The CDR3 consists of 17 residues. The CDR3 reads CASSLPGTGAPSTEAFF. The CDR3, as DNA: TGTGCCAGCAGCTTACCCGGGACAGGGGCGCCCAGCACTGAAGCTTTCTTT. Using reference TRBV7-9 and TRBJ1-1 for the parts outside the CDR3, the full variable domain is DTGVSQNPRHKITKRGQNVTFRCDPISEHNRLYWYRQTLGQGPEFLTYFQNEAQLEKSRLLSDRFSAERPKGSFSTLEIQRTEQGDSAMYLCASSLPGTGAPSTEAFFGQGTRLTVV.

The table lists this clonotype with many counts. The J gene is TRBJ2-1, the V gene TRBV28; TRBD2 is a possible D gene (5 bases). CDR3 size: 15 residues. V lost 6 bases to trimming and J lost 4 bases, with 16 bases between them. Germline V gene lookup returns CDR1 MDHEN and CDR2 SYDVKM. CDR3 region: CASRPSGEPYNEQFF. The CDR3 nucleotides read TGTGCCAGCAGACCGAGCGGAGAACCATACAATGAGCAGTTCTTC.

This clonotype turned up a few times. The J gene is TRBJ2-3, the V gene TRBV5-1; 13 bases agree with TRBD2. The CDR3 contains 17 residues. CDR1 is SGHRS and CDR2 is YFSETQ in the germline V gene. The V gene end was trimmed by 4 bases and the J gene end by 6 bases; junction bases not matched to a gene: 11. The CDR3 reads CASSQSPGTSGKDTQYF. The DNA for the CDR3 is TGCGCCAGCAGCCAAAGTCCCGGGACTAGCGGGAAGGATACGCAGTATTTT.

This clonotype was counted many times. This chain connects TRBV7-9 to TRBJ2-7; TRBD2 aligns across 7 bases. The CDR3 is made up of 15 amino acids. Germline lookup yields CDR1 SEHNR and CDR2 FQNEAQ (reference sequence). Germline trimming cut 4 bases from V and 4 bases from J; bases unmatched to any gene: 10. The CDR3 here is CASSSVAGDPYEQYF. CDR3 nucleotides: TGTGCCAGCAGCTCGGTCGCGGGGGACCCGTACGAGCAGTACTTC.

This clonotype has at least ten counts. The V and J genes are TRBV15 and TRBJ2-1; 14 bases fit TRBD2. The germline V gene has CDR1 LNHNV and CDR2 YYDKDF (reference sequence). The V and J ends lost 0 bases and 8 bases, in that order; junction bases with no gene match: 6. The CDR3 totals 17 residues. The CDR3: CATSREGLAGVGDEQFF. CDR3 coding DNA: TGTGCCACCAGCAGAGAGGGACTAGCGGGAGTTGGCGATGAGCAGTTCTTC.

On this clonotype: One end of the junction does not line up with germline, which may come from a read error. The chain couples TRBV5-1 to TRBJ1-5; D remains unclear. Germline V gene data show CDR1 as SGHRS and CDR2 as YFSETQ. The CDR3 spans 14 residues. This CDR3 reads CASSLEGSNRPQHF. The CDR3 DNA is TGCGCCAGCAGCTTGGAAGGGAGCAATCGGCCCCAGCATTTT.

This clonotype was seen ten or more times. Written as DNA, the CDR3 is TGTGCCAGCAGCGTGGACTGGACTAGCCCCTCCGATGAGCAGTTCTTC. This gives the protein CASSVDWTSPSDEQFF. The J gene is TRBJ2-1, the V gene TRBV14, with 8 bases fitting TRBD2. This CDR3 is built from 16 residues. Germline CDR1 SGHDN, CDR2 FVKESK. V dropped 5 bases and J dropped 8; count of bases not matched to a gene: 14.

This clonotype turned up a few times. The J gene is TRBJ1-2, the V gene TRBV20-1; D might be TRBD1 (6 bases). Trimming removed 1 base from V and 8 bases from J, with 17 bases in between. The CDR3 consists of 14 residues. Germline values: CDR1 DFQATT, CDR2 SNEGSKA (reference sequence). CDR3 protein: CSARVKTAQGGYTF. CDR3 nucleotide sequence: TGCAGTGCTAGAGTCAAGACGGCCCAGGGGGGCTACACCTTC.

The V call is TRBV20-1, the J call TRBJ2-5, with D possibly being TRBD1 or TRBD2 (5 bases each). Trimming removed 3 bases from V and 1 base from J, with 9 bases in between. Looked up from germline, CDR1 is DFQATT and CDR2 is SNEGSKA (reference sequence). This CDR3 contains 13 residues. In DNA, the CDR3 is TGCAGTGCTAGTATGAGGGGCCAAGAGACCCAGTACTTC. This gives the protein CSASMRGQETQYF.

The V and J genes are TRBV15 and TRBJ1-2; no clear D. The CDR3 covers 12 residues. V shed 4 bases and J shed 8 bases, with 11 bases lying between them. The V gene's germline CDR1 is LNHNV and CDR2 YYDKDF (reference sequence). Here the CDR3 reads CATSNGGLGYTF. The CDR3 bases are TGTGCCACCAGCAACGGAGGGTTAGGCTACACCTTC.

The rearrangement joins TRBV2 to TRBJ2-1; a weak D match, TRBD2 (6 bases). Germline values: CDR1 SNHLY, CDR2 FYNNEI. The germline V and J ends were trimmed by 11 bases and 6 bases, with 14 bases remaining between them. CDR3 length: 12 amino acids. Here the CDR3 DNA reads TGTGCCTGCCACCGGGACTTCAATGAGCAGTTCTTC. Translation gives CACHRDFNEQFF.